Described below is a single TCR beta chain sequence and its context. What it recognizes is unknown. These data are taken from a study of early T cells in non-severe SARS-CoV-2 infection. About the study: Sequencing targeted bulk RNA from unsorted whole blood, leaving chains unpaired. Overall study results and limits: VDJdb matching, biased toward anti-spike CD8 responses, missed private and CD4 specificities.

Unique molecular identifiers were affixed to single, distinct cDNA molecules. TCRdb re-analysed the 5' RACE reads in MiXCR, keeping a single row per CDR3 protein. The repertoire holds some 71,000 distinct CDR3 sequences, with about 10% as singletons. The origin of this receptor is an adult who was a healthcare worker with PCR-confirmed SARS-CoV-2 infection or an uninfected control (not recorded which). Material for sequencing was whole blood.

CDR3 loop: CSARAPGRSGNTIYF. DNA for the CDR3: TGCAGTGCTAGAGCCCCGGGGCGGTCTGGAAACACCATATATTTT. The chain has TRBV20-1 and TRBJ1-3, with D perhaps TRBD1 (5 bases). The germline V gene encodes CDR1 DFQATT and CDR2 SNEGSKA (reference sequence). The CDR3 is made up of 15 amino acids. V lost 1 base and J 1 base, leaving 11 bases between the germline ends.